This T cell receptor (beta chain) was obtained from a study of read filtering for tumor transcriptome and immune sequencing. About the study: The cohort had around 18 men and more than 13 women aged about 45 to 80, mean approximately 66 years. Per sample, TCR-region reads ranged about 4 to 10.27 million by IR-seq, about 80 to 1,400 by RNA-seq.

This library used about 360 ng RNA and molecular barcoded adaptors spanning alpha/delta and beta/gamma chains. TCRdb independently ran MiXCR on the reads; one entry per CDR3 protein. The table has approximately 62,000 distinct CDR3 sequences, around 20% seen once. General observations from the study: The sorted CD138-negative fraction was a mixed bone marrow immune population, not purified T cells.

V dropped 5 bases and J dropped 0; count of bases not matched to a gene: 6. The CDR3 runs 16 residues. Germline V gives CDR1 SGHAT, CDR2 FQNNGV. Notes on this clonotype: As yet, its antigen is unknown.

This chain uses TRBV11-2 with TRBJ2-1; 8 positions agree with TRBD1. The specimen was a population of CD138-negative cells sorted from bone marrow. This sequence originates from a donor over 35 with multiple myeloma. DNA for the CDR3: TGTGCCAGCAGCCCCCGACAGGGGCGCTCCTACAATGAGCAGTTCTTC. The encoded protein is CASSPRQGRSYNEQFF.